This T cell receptor (beta chain) emerged from a study of Ad26.COV2.S vaccination and SARS-CoV-2 variants. Across the study: The donor was enrolled in the Ad26.COV2.S arm of the COV1001 trial. Intramuscular Ad26.COV2.S doses were given once or twice, 56 days apart.

General observations from the study: Estimates derived from TCR breadth and depth analyses may have underestimated total T cell responses.

Points on this clone: The antigen is undetermined.

Some clones are missing from TCRdb's copy, which holds only in-frame ones; the method was immunoSEQ multiplex PCR. The sample shows over 400,000 clones, 90% of them seen only once. Treatment given: about 20 received Ad26.COV2.S at low or high dose, single or two shots; about five received placebo; per-sample allocation not given. It was on day 63 after the first vaccine or placebo injection that samples were taken. Boston hosted the donor, who was an adult aged 18-55 years. Germline CDR1 is MDHEN and CDR2 is SYDVKM. The CDR3 length is 15 residues. Trimming took off 6 bases at V and 3 bases at J, with 18 bases between the two ends.

The rearrangement uses TRBV28 and TRBJ2-7; tentatively, D is TRBD1 (6 bases). Specimen: peripheral blood, collected in a trial of Ad26.COV2.S vaccine versus placebo. This TCR was recovered from a person between 18 and 65 years old who received the Ad26.COV2.S COVID-19 vaccine or a placebo. CDR3 in DNA: TGTGCCAGCAGATCAGACAGGTGGAGATACTACGAGCAGTACTTC. The encoded protein is CASRSDRWRYYEQYF. The whole variable domain, remainder taken from reference TRBV28 and TRBJ2-7, is DVKVTQSSRYLVKRTGEKVFLECVQDMDHENMFWYRQDPGLGLRLIYFSYDVKMKEKGDIPEGYSVSREKKERFSLILESASTNQTSMYLCASRSDRWRYYEQYFGPGTRLTVT.